This paragraph reports one TCR beta chain. Its antigen is unidentified. This entry is derived from a study of T cell clonotyping in hematopoietic cell transplantation. Study-level findings and limits: Broader posttransplant TCR repertoire diversity was predicted by graft donor and pretransplant recipient Inverse Simpson Index values. Recipient TCR diversity dropped after transplant; expanded clonotypes rose from day 30 to 180. CD4 and CD8 repertoire contributions could not be separated without sorting. Few recipient clonotypes overlapped donors; over 95% were de novo at given depth.

Only in-frame clones appear in the TCRdb table, and some are missing; sequencing was by immunoSEQ multiplex PCR. The sample lists some 40,000 clones, around 96% occurring once. Between the trimmed V and J ends, which lost 3 bases and 5 bases, there was a span of 19 bases. Germline CDR1 reads SGHVS; CDR2 reads FNYEAQ. The CDR3 extends over 17 amino acids. The sample was peripheral blood mononuclear cells. The gene calls are TRBV7-6 and TRBJ2-2, with unresolved D. This sequence originates from a man younger than 45 in good health. Some clones in this sample may be carry-over from other donors' samples. The CDR3 reads CASSLGGTLIGTGELFF. The CDR3, as DNA: TGTGCCAGCAGCTTGGGTGGCACACTTATAGGGACCGGGGAGCTGTTTTTT.